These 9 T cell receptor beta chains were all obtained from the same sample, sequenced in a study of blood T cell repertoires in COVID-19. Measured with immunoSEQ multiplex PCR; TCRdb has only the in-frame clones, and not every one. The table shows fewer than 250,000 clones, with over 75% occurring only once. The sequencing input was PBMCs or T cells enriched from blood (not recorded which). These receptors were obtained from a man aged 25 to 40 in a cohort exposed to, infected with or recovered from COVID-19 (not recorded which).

The CDR3: CASRTRRQFSNQPQHF. As DNA, the CDR3 is TGTGCCAGCAGAACTAGACGACAATTTAGCAATCAGCCCCAGCATTTT. The chain combines TRBV9 with TRBJ1-5; D call uncertain. Germline V gene sequence: CDR1 SGDLS, CDR2 YYNGEE. The CDR3 consists of 16 residues. V gave up 5 bases and J gave up 0 bases, with 15 bases separating them.

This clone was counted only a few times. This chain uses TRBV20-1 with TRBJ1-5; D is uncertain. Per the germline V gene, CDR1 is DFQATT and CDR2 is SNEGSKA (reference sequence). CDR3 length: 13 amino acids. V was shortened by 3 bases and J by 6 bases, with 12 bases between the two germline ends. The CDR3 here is CSASSAGGQPQHF. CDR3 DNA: TGCAGTGCTAGTTCGGCAGGTGGTCAGCCCCAGCATTTT.

The DNA of the CDR3 is TGTGCCAGCAGCCAAACCCCCGGACAGGGGGGAAGCAATCAGCCCCAGCATTTT. Amino acids: CASSQTPGQGGSNQPQHF. The genes are TRBV4-2 and TRBJ1-5; 10 positions match TRBD1. V lost 2 bases and J lost 1; bases outside the gene matches: 8. The CDR3 loop spans 18 amino acids. Per germline, CDR1 LGHNA and CDR2 YNFKEQ.

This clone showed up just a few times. Here the CDR3 reads CASSLDLQETQYF. CDR3 coding DNA: TGTGCCAGCAGCTTGGACTTACAAGAGACCCAGTACTTC. The chain employs TRBV5-4 and TRBJ2-5; D uncertain. The CDR3 consists of 13 residues. The germline gives CDR1 SGHNT, CDR2 YYREEE (reference sequence). Trimming pared 0 bases from V and 2 bases from J, leaving 5 bases between.

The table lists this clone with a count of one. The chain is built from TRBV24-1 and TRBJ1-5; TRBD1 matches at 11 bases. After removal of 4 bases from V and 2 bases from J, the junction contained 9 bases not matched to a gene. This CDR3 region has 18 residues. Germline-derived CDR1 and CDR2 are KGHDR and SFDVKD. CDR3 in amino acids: CATSDSRDRGRGNQPQHF. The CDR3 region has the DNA TGTGCCACCAGTGACTCCCGGGACAGGGGGAGAGGCAATCAGCCCCAGCATTTT.

In DNA, the CDR3 is TGTGCCAGCAGCCCACGATCCGGGACTCTAAACAATGAGCAGTTCTTC. Translated, it gives CASSPRSGTLNNEQFF. This rearrangement joins TRBV7-6 to TRBJ2-1, with a possible D match to TRBD2 (6 bases). The germline V and J ends were trimmed by 5 bases and 5 bases, with 19 bases remaining between them. In germline, CDR1 is SGHVS, CDR2 FNYEAQ. The CDR3 loop spans 16 amino acids.

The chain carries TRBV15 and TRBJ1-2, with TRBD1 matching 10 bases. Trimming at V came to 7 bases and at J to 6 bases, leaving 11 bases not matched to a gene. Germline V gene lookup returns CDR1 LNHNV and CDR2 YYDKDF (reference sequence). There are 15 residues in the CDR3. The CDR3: CATTMDRGYGNGYTF. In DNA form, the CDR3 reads TGTGCCACCACTATGGACAGGGGGTACGGTAATGGCTACACCTTC. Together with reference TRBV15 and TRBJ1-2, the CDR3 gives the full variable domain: DAMVIQNPRYQVTQFGKPVTLSCSQTLNHNVMYWYQQKSSQAPKLLFHYYDKDFNNEADTPDNFQSRRPNTSFCFLDIRSPGLGDTAMYLCATTMDRGYGNGYTFGSGTRLTVV.

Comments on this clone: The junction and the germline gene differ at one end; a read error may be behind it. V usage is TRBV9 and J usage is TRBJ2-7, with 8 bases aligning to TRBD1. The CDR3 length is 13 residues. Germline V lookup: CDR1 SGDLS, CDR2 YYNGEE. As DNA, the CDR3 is TGTGCCAGCAGCGTAGCCCTGACAGGGGAGTTGGACTTC. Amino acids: CASSVALTGELDF.

This CDR3 is CASSQVGGEDGYTF. The CDR3 DNA follows: TGCGCCAGCAGCCAAGTCGGAGGGGAAGATGGCTACACCTTC. The rearrangement uses TRBV4-1 and TRBJ1-2; weak D call: TRBD1 (5 bases). The length of the CDR3 is 14 residues. Germline V CDR1 and CDR2: MGHRA, YSYEKL. V lost 1 base and J lost 6, with 12 bases in between.